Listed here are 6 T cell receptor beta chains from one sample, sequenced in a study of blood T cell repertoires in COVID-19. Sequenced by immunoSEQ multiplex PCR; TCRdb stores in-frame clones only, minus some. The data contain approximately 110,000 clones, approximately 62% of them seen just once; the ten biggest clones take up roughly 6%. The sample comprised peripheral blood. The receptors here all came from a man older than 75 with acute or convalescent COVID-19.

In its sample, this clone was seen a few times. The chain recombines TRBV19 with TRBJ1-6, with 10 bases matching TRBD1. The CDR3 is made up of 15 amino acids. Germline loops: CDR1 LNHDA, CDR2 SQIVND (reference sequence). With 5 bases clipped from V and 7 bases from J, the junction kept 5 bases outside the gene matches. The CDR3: CASSPPGQGNSPLHF. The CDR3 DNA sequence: TGTGCCAGTAGTCCCCCGGGACAGGGGAATTCACCCCTCCACTTT. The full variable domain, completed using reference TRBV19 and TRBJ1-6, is DGGITQSPKYLFRKEGQNVTLSCEQNLNHDAMYWYRQDPGQGLRLIYYSQIVNDFQKGDIAEGYSVSREKKESFPLTVTSAQKNPTAFYLCASSPPGQGNSPLHFGNGTRLTVT.

The CDR3 here is CATSRGTGLYNEQFF. The CDR3 DNA reads as TGTGCCACCAGCAGAGGGACAGGGCTCTACAATGAGCAGTTCTTC. V and J are TRBV15 and TRBJ2-1; 8 positions match TRBD1. The CDR3 runs to 15 residues. V shed 1 base, J shed 3 bases, and the junction held 2 bases outside the gene matches. Germline lookup yields CDR1 LNHNV and CDR2 YYDKDF (reference sequence).

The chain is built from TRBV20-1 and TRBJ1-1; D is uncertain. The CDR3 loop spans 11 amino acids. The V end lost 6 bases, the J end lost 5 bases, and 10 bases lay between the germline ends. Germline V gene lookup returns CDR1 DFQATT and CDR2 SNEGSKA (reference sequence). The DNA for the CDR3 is TGCAGTGCGAGGCAGTTTACTGAAGCTTTCTTT. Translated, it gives CSARQFTEAFF.

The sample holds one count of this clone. The CDR3 DNA reads as TGTGCCAGCAGCCCCCTTTGGGGGCCAGGGGAGACCCAGTACTTC. Encoded protein: CASSPLWGPGETQYF. V gene TRBV7-2 combines with J gene TRBJ2-5; maybe TRBD1 (6 bases). This CDR3 contains 15 residues. Germline assignment: CDR1 SGHTA and CDR2 FQGNSA. V was cut by 5 bases and J by 5 bases, with 18 bases left in between.

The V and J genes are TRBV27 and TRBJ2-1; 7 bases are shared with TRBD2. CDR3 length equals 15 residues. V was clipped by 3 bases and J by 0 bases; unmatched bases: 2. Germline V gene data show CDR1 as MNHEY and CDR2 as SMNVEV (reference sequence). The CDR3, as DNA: TGTGCCAGCAGTTTGACTAGCCTCTCCTACAATGAGCAGTTCTTC. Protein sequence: CASSLTSLSYNEQFF.

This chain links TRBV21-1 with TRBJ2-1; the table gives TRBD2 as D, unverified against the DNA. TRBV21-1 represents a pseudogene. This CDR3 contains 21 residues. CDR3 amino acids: CASSKRPTGTSGYRSYNEQFF. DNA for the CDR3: TGTGCCAGCAGCAAAAGGCCCACCGGGACTAGCGGGTACCGCTCCTACAATGAGCAGTTCTTC.